Shown below are 15 T cell receptor beta chains from a single sample sequenced in a study of cytomegalovirus exposure and HLA in healthy donors. PCR involved 60 Vbeta and 13 Jbeta primers. This table comes from immunoSEQ multiplex PCR, and its TCRdb copy is limited to in-frame clones, with some not included. The table includes around 120,000 clones, about 81% detected once. Sequenced input: PBMCs. Receptors were obtained from a woman aged 45-60 years in good health and CMV-seropositive.

The rearrangement uses TRBV4-1 and TRBJ1-3; 7 bases match TRBD1. The V segment lost 0 bases and the J segment 8 bases; nucleotides outside the gene matches: 4. Looked up from germline, CDR1 is MGHRA and CDR2 is YSYEKL. CDR3 length: 14 amino acids. The CDR3 spells CASSQERGGHTIYF. The CDR3 DNA reads TGCGCCAGCAGCCAAGAAAGAGGGGGCCACACCATATATTTT.

The chain carries TRBV4-2 and TRBJ2-2, with D maybe TRBD1 (5 bases). This CDR3 comprises 14 residues. Germline V CDR1 and CDR2: LGHNA, YNFKEQ. The ends were cut back, 4 bases at V and 4 bases at J, with 10 bases in the middle. In DNA form, the CDR3 reads TGTGCCAGCAGCCTGGGGCGAACCACCGGGGAGCTGTTTTTT. Its translation: CASSLGRTTGELFF.

The chain uses TRBV6-1 and TRBJ1-2; D unresolved. The CDR3 length is 14 residues. Germline CDR1 MNHNS, CDR2 SASEGT. Trimming left V 2 bases short and J 1 base short, with 8 bases between. The CDR3 sequence is CASSEQVLNYGYTF. The CDR3 DNA follows: TGTGCCAGCAGTGAACAGGTCCTTAACTATGGCTACACCTTC.

The chain uses TRBV7-2 and TRBJ2-7; possibly TRBD1 for D (6 bases). The germline V gene encodes CDR1 SGHTA and CDR2 FQGNSA. CDR3 length: 15 amino acids. Trimming took 0 bases from V and 6 from J, leaving 15 bases between them. This chain's CDR3 is CASSLALRQVGEQYF. The DNA of the CDR3 is TGTGCCAGCAGCTTAGCGCTCCGACAGGTGGGCGAGCAGTACTTC.

This clone was picked up a small number of times. The genes are TRBV19 and TRBJ2-2, with 7 bases aligning to TRBD1. The germline V gene has CDR1 LNHDA and CDR2 SQIVND (reference sequence). The junction had 10 bases not matched to a gene; V was cut back by 3 bases and J by 3 bases. This CDR3 is built from 17 residues. DNA for the CDR3: TGTGCCAGTAGTATTGGGCCGGGACAGAGCTACACCGGGGAGCTGTTTTTT. Residues: CASSIGPGQSYTGELFF.

The sample holds one count of this clone. This chain links TRBV5-4 with TRBJ2-2; D uncertain. This CDR3 comprises 15 residues. Germline V gives CDR1 SGHNT, CDR2 YYREEE (reference sequence). Deletions cut 4 bases from V and 0 bases from J, with 10 bases between. The CDR3 DNA is TGTGCCAGCAGCCTGGATTCCGCGAACACCGGGGAGCTGTTTTTT. It translates to CASSLDSANTGELFF.

The chain recombines TRBV7-9 with TRBJ1-1; 8 nucleotides line up with TRBD1. The CDR3 length is 14 residues. Germline V gene lookup returns CDR1 SEHNR and CDR2 FQNEAQ (reference sequence). Trimming cost V 5 bases and J 4 bases; bases outside gene matches: 6. The CDR3 reads CASSRGGQGTEAFF. The CDR3 nucleotides read TGTGCCAGCAGCCGCGGAGGACAGGGCACTGAAGCTTTCTTT.

This clone was detected only once. The chain is built from TRBV4-1 and TRBJ1-2, with 9 positions matching TRBD1. The ends lost 2 bases at V and 8 bases at J; junction bases unmatched: 9. Germline CDR1 and CDR2: MGHRA and YSYEKL. This CDR3 region has 15 residues. DNA for the CDR3: TGCGCCAGCAGCCAACAAACAGGGGGCCCGGGAGGCTACACCTTC. Translating it yields CASSQQTGGPGGYTF.

The rearrangement joins TRBV5-4 to TRBJ2-3; perhaps TRBD2 as D (7 bases). Germline V gene lookup returns CDR1 SGHNT and CDR2 YYREEE (reference sequence). CDR3 length: 16 amino acids. V dropped 1 base and J dropped 3 bases, with 15 bases sitting between them. CDR3 DNA: TGTGCCAGCAGCTTGCCTCCGGGGGGCGGGACAGATACGCAGTATTTT. This translates into CASSLPPGGGTDTQYF.

V gene TRBV7-3 combines with J gene TRBJ2-3, with 7 bases that match TRBD2. Germline assignment: CDR1 SGHTA and CDR2 FQGTGA. The CDR3 has 15 residues. Trimming cost V 0 bases and J 2 bases; bases outside gene matches: 2. The CDR3 protein is CASSLTSGPTDTQYF. CDR3 DNA sequence: TGTGCCAGCAGCTTAACTAGCGGGCCCACAGATACGCAGTATTTT.

The V and J genes are TRBV25-1 and TRBJ2-1; D unclear. V lost 6 bases, J lost 8 bases, and 8 bases lay in between. This CDR3 is 11 amino acids long. Germline V gene sequence: CDR1 MGHDK, CDR2 SYGVNS. The CDR3 DNA sequence: TGTGCCAGCAGCTTACTGGATGAGCAGTTCTTC. Translating gives CASSLLDEQFF.

Comments on this clone: Other nucleotide sequences in the sample specify the same CDR3. The chain combines TRBV2 with TRBJ2-7; 9 nucleotides match TRBD1. Germline CDR1 SNHLY, CDR2 FYNNEI. The junction had 5 bases not matched to a gene; V was cut back by 4 bases and J by 1 base. The CDR3 contains 15 residues. The CDR3 coding sequence is TGTGCCAGCAGTGCGGAGACAGGGGGATCCTACGAGCAGTACTTC. It specifies CASSAETGGSYEQYF.

The chain joins TRBV5-6 to TRBJ2-1; 7 bases are a match to TRBD2. This CDR3 has 15 amino acids. The J segment lost 0 bases and the V segment lost 2 bases, leaving 2 bases of the junction unmatched. The germline V gene encodes CDR1 SGHDT and CDR2 YYEEEE. This CDR3 reads CASSFWGGSYNEQFF. The DNA for the CDR3 is TGTGCCAGCAGCTTCTGGGGGGGCTCCTACAATGAGCAGTTCTTC. The whole variable domain, remainder taken from reference TRBV5-6 and TRBJ2-1, is DAGVTQSPTHLIKTRGQQVTLRCSPKSGHDTVSWYQQALGQGPQFIFQYYEEEERQRGNFPDRFSGHQFPNYSSELNVNALLLGDSALYLCASSFWGGSYNEQFFGPGTRLTVL.

The CDR3 spells CASEMGQGVVSPLHF. CDR3 bases: TGTGCCAGTGAGATGGGACAGGGGGTTGTATCACCCCTCCACTTT. V and J are TRBV19 and TRBJ1-6, with 11 bases identical to TRBD1. Trimming cost V 8 bases and J 10 bases; bases outside gene matches: 10. The CDR3 has 15 amino acids. The germline V gene encodes CDR1 LNHDA and CDR2 SQIVND (reference sequence).

On this clone itself: At one boundary the junction diverges from the germline segment, which might be a read error. The chain couples TRBV7-9 to TRBJ1-2; a weak D match, TRBD1 (5 bases). This CDR3 is built from 15 residues. CDR1 is SEHNR and CDR2 is FQNEAQ in the germline V gene (reference sequence). This chain's CDR3 is CAGSYLVGGNYGYTF. DNA for the CDR3: TGTGCCGGCAGCTACCTGGTTGGGGGGAACTATGGCTACACCTTC.